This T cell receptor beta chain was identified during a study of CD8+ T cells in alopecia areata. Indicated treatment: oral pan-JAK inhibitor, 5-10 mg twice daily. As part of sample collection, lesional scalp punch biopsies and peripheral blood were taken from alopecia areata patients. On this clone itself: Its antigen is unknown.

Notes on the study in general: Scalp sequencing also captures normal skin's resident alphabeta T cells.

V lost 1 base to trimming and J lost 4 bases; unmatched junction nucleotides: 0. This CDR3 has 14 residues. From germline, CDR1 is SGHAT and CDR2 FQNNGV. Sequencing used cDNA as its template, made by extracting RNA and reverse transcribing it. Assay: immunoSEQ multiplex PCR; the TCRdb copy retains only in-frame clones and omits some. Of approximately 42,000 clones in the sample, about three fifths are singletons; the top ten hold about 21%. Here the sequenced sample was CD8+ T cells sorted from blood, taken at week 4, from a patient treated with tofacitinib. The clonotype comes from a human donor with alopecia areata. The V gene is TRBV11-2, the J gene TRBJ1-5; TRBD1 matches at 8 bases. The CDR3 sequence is CASSLGTGNQPQHF. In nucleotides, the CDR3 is TGTGCCAGCAGCTTAGGGACAGGGAATCAGCCCCAGCATTTT.